This T cell receptor (beta chain) was sequenced for a study of shared clonotypes between healthy human individuals. Sequenced by immunoSEQ multiplex PCR; TCRdb stores in-frame clones only, minus some. The data hold 2 million to 2.5 million clones, with 90% to 95% observed a single time. Germline V CDR1 and CDR2: SGHRS, YFSETQ. The ends lost 3 bases at V and 0 bases at J; junction bases unmatched: 4. This CDR3 has 17 residues. This chain joins TRBV5-1 and TRBJ2-1; 12 nucleotides line up with TRBD2. Input material: naive CD4+ T cells from PBMCs. Subset noted: CD45RA+ positively selected. This clonotype originated in a man between 18 and 29 years old in good health. Some clones in this sample may be carry-over from other donors' samples. The CDR3 nucleotides read TGCGCCAGCAGCTACACGACTAGCGGGAGCTCCTACAATGAGCAGTTCTTC. It encodes CASSYTTSGSSYNEQFF.